This record concerns one T cell receptor (beta chain) sequence. This sample is part of a study of monozygotic twins with inflammatory bowel disease. Each TCR library used 3500 ng of total RNA. For each CDR3 protein, TCRdb gives one entry from its re-call of the 5' RACE reads, without DNA. The table lists hundreds of thousands of distinct CDR3 sequences, with 5% to 6% in the top ten. This CDR3 contains 12 residues. Germline assignment: CDR1 LGHNA and CDR2 YSLEER. The clonotype was recovered from a human donor with ulcerative colitis or Crohn's disease, or a healthy co-twin of an affected twin (not recorded which). This sequence joins TRBV4-3 and TRBJ1-3. The sequencing sample was made of blood. The CDR3 loop is CASSPSGYTIYF.